This T cell receptor beta chain came from a study of T cell repertoires in cytomegalovirus infection. TCRdb ran MiXCR on the reads and lists one entry per CDR3 protein. The table lists hundreds of thousands of distinct CDR3 sequences, almost 30% of them singletons. Details on this clonotype: No antigen is known for it.

There are 15 residues in the CDR3. The ends were cut back, 5 bases at V and 8 bases at J, with 21 bases in the middle. The germline gives CDR1 MNHEY, CDR2 SVGEGT. This TCR came from a human donor in good health (CMV status not recorded). Some clones in this sample may be carry-over from other donors' samples. The rearrangement uses TRBV6-2 or TRBV6-3 and TRBJ1-2, with D hard to call. The sample was cultured PBMCs, taken from culture after CMV antigen stimulation. The CDR3 DNA reads as TGTGCCAGCAGTGACCCTTTTTTGGCAGCGAGAGGCTACACCTTC. Amino acid sequence: CASSDPFLAARGYTF.